Sequencing of this T cell receptor (beta chain) was carried out in a study of T cell repertoires in cytomegalovirus infection. Study information: HLA-B-restricted CMV epitopes that are well studied were used alongside recently identified HLA-C-restricted ones. A matching HLA type, together with CMV infection, was signaled by public TCR beta signatures.

TCRdb passed the reads through MiXCR, listing each CDR3 protein once. Of about 89,000 distinct CDR3 sequences listed, 25% to 35% are singletons. Regarding this clonotype: Its antigen is undetermined.

Regarding the study as a whole: Adding up the frequency of public TCR beta families identified people who carried CMV plus the relevant HLA. Within the response measured ex vivo, HLA-C-restricted CMV-specific TCR beta clonotypes were dominant.

Trimming pared 0 bases from V and 1 base from J, leaving 9 bases between. The CDR3 has 15 amino acids. The germline V gene encodes CDR1 MGHRA and CDR2 YSYEKL. The sample was CD8+ T cells from cultured PBMCs, taken from culture after CMV antigen stimulation. The chain joins TRBV4-1 to TRBJ1-2; tentative D call: TRBD1 (6 bases). This TCR was recovered from a human donor in good health (CMV status not recorded). Some clones in this sample may be carry-over from other donors' samples. The CDR3 DNA follows: TGCGCCAGCAGCCAAGAAGGGACATATAACTATGGCTACACCTTC. Translated, it gives CASSQEGTYNYGYTF.